The 15 T cell receptor beta chains below all came from one sample that was sequenced in a study of blood T cell repertoires in COVID-19. Clones were sequenced by immunoSEQ multiplex PCR, and TCRdb holds only the in-frame ones, with some missing. The table records about 97,000 clones, approximately 90% of them present only once. The sample was peripheral blood. The source of these receptors is a human donor in a cohort sampled during active COVID-19.

The rearrangement joins TRBV5-1 to TRBJ1-2; D unresolved. CDR3 length: 14 residues. The V gene lost 0 bases and the J gene lost 7 bases, with 13 bases spanning the gap. CDR1 SGHRS and CDR2 YFSETQ come from the germline V gene. The CDR3 loop reads CASSLAGSEGGYTF. CDR3 sequence (DNA): TGCGCCAGCAGCTTGGCCGGGAGCGAAGGTGGCTACACCTTC.

The V call is TRBV21-1, the J call TRBJ1-3. TRBV21-1 is noted as a pseudogene. The CDR3 spans 19 residues. The CDR3 reads CASSKSAGLTFPSGNTIYF. CDR3 nucleotide sequence: TGTGCCAGCAGCAAGAGTGCGGGGCTGACGTTCCCCTCTGGAAACACCATATATTTT.

This clone was observed a handful of times. The rearrangement uses TRBV7-6 and TRBJ2-2, with TRBD2 matching 7 bases. Germline CDR1 is SGHVS and CDR2 is FNYEAQ. Losses at the gene ends were 2 bases for V and 2 bases for J; bases not matched to a gene: 2. The CDR3 spans 15 residues. The CDR3 here is CASSLTSANTGELFF. CDR3 coding DNA: TGTGCCAGCAGCTTAACTAGCGCTAACACCGGGGAGCTGTTTTTT. Together with reference TRBV7-6 and TRBJ2-2, the CDR3 gives the full variable domain: GAGVSQSPRYKVTKRGQDVALRCDPISGHVSLYWYRQALGQGPEFLTYFNYEAQQDKSGLPNDRFSAERPEGSISTLTIQRTEQRDSAMYRCASSLTSANTGELFFGEGSRLTVL.

CDR3 sequence: CASSGLIQGARGPQHF. DNA of the CDR3: TGTGCCAGCAGTGGATTAATACAGGGGGCACGTGGGCCCCAGCATTTT. The genes are TRBV6-1 and TRBJ1-5, with 9 positions matching TRBD1. The junction had 13 bases not matched to a gene; V was cut back by 4 bases and J by 9 bases. This CDR3 has 16 residues. CDR1 and CDR2 (germline): MNHNS, SASEGT.

This clone occurred once. The gene calls are TRBV19 and TRBJ1-5, with D perhaps TRBD1 (6 bases). Germline CDR1 and CDR2: LNHDA and SQIVND (reference sequence). The V gene lost 5 bases and the J gene lost 5 bases, with 19 bases spanning the gap. The CDR3 contains 16 residues. CDR3 sequence (DNA): TGTGCCAGTAGTTCCCTTCGGGACATTCGTGATCAGCCCCAGCATTTT. Translated: CASSSLRDIRDQPQHF.

V is TRBV11-2 and J is TRBJ2-5; the match to TRBD1 covers 9 bases. Germline CDR1 reads SGHAT; CDR2 reads FQNNGV. The V and J ends lost 5 bases and 5 bases, in that order; junction bases with no gene match: 15. This CDR3 spans 17 amino acids. The CDR3 spells CASSPASIGDRVETQYF. CDR3 DNA sequence: TGTGCCAGCAGCCCCGCCTCTATAGGGGACAGGGTTGAGACCCAGTACTTC.

As DNA, the CDR3 is TGTGCCAGCAGCTTGTTTGGACAGGGGGCGCTTGGAAACACCATATATTTT. Translation: CASSLFGQGALGNTIYF. The chain recombines TRBV5-6 with TRBJ1-3; 11 nucleotides match TRBD1. The ends lost 1 base at V and 3 bases at J; junction bases unmatched: 6. The CDR3 is made up of 17 amino acids. In germline, CDR1 is SGHDT, CDR2 YYEEEE.

The chain carries TRBV5-4 and TRBJ2-1, with TRBD2 identical over 13 bases. Germline loops: CDR1 SGHNT, CDR2 YYREEE (reference sequence). The V and J ends lost 1 base and 0 bases, in that order; junction bases with no gene match: 10. The CDR3 length is 20 residues. CDR3 bases: TGTGCCAGCAGCTTGCTTGGGACTAGCGGGACCCGGAGCTCCTACAATGAGCAGTTCTTC. Translated, it gives CASSLLGTSGTRSSYNEQFF.

The CDR3 sequence: CASSQWRGTGVPSYEQYF. CDR3 DNA: TGTGCCAGCAGCCAGTGGCGCGGGACAGGGGTCCCGTCCTACGAGCAGTACTTC. The genes are TRBV11-2 and TRBJ2-7; TRBD1 matches at 10 bases. The J segment lost 1 base and the V segment lost 5 bases, leaving 14 bases of the junction unmatched. This CDR3 is 18 amino acids long. Germline-derived CDR1 and CDR2 are SGHAT and FQNNGV.

The V call is TRBV21-1, the J call TRBJ1-1. TRBV21-1 constitutes a pseudogene. The CDR3 extends over 17 amino acids. The CDR3 sequence: CASSKKGTGGRNTEAFF. The CDR3 DNA follows: TGTGCCAGCAGCAAAAAAGGAACGGGGGGCCGGAACACTGAAGCTTTCTTT.

J is TRBJ2-3 and V is TRBV7-3; 7 nucleotides align to TRBD2. Germline loops: CDR1 SGHTA, CDR2 FQGTGA. This CDR3 has 14 residues. Trimming cost V 8 bases and J 13 bases; bases outside gene matches: 18. This CDR3 is CASSLGSSLAEKYF. The DNA of the CDR3 is TGTGCCAGCTCCTTGGGGTCTAGTCTAGCGGAGAAGTATTTT.

The chain is built from TRBV28 and TRBJ1-1, with 9 bases fitting TRBD1. Germline loops: CDR1 MDHEN, CDR2 SYDVKM. V lost 3 bases to trimming and J lost 2 bases; unmatched junction nucleotides: 4. CDR3 length: 15 amino acids. The CDR3 sequence is CASSFWDRDNTEAFF. The CDR3 coding sequence is TGTGCCAGCAGTTTCTGGGACAGGGATAACACTGAAGCTTTCTTT. The whole variable domain, remainder taken from reference TRBV28 and TRBJ1-1, is DVKVTQSSRYLVKRTGEKVFLECVQDMDHENMFWYRQDPGLGLRLIYFSYDVKMKEKGDIPEGYSVSREKKERFSLILESASTNQTSMYLCASSFWDRDNTEAFFGQGTRLTVV.

Remarks on this clone: One end of the junction fails to match germline, which may point to a read error. The chain joins TRBV7-7 to TRBJ2-5; 11 nucleotides match TRBD2. This CDR3 is built from 15 residues. The germline gives CDR1 SSHAT, CDR2 FNYEAQ (reference sequence). CDR3 nucleotide sequence: TGTGCTAGCAGCTTAGCACTAGCGGGAGATGAGACCCAGTACTTC. It codes for CASSLALAGDETQYF.

This clone occurred once. The V call is TRBV29-1, the J call TRBJ2-2; 8 bases are a match to TRBD2. The germline CDR1 and CDR2 sequences are SQVTM and ANQGSEA. V lost 4 bases to trimming and J lost 6 bases; unmatched junction nucleotides: 7. This CDR3 has 14 amino acids. CDR3: CSVAPGGAPGELFF. The DNA for the CDR3 is TGCAGCGTTGCGCCGGGAGGGGCCCCCGGGGAGCTGTTTTTT.

This chain joins TRBV3-1 (or the pseudogene TRBV3-2) and TRBJ1-1; D possibly corresponds to TRBD1 (6 bases). Germline V gene lookup returns CDR1 LGHDT and CDR2 YNNKEL (reference sequence). The V end lost 5 bases, the J end lost 7 bases, and 20 bases lay between the germline ends. The CDR3 has 15 amino acids. The CDR3 reads CASSGRQVPLGEAFF. The CDR3 coding sequence is TGTGCCAGCAGCGGAAGACAGGTCCCCCTTGGTGAAGCTTTCTTT.